This T cell receptor beta chain was captured by sequencing in a study of cytomegalovirus exposure and HLA in healthy donors. Findings and limits, study-wide: The study dropped some indistinguishable V segments, TRBV6-2 and TRBV6-3 among them. Confirmation in vitro established that a few CMV-associated chains were specific for CMV antigens.

Amplification used 60 Vbeta primers and 13 Jbeta primers. Method: immunoSEQ multiplex PCR; TCRdb's copy keeps in-frame clones and lacks some. The data hold 65,000 to 85,000 clones, with roughly 82% observed a single time. CDR1 is LGHNA and CDR2 is YSLEER in the germline V gene. The V gene end was trimmed by 1 base and the J gene end by 1 base; junction bases not matched to a gene: 6. The CDR3 length is 17 residues. In regard to this clone: Its antigen is undetermined.

What was sequenced was PBMCs. This TCR was recovered from a male donor in good health and CMV-seropositive. The chain combines TRBV4-3 with TRBJ2-3; 9 bases are shared with TRBD2. The CDR3 loop is CASSQGGGARGTDTQYF. For the CDR3, the DNA is TGCGCCAGCAGCCAAGGCGGGGGGGCCAGGGGCACAGATACGCAGTATTTT.